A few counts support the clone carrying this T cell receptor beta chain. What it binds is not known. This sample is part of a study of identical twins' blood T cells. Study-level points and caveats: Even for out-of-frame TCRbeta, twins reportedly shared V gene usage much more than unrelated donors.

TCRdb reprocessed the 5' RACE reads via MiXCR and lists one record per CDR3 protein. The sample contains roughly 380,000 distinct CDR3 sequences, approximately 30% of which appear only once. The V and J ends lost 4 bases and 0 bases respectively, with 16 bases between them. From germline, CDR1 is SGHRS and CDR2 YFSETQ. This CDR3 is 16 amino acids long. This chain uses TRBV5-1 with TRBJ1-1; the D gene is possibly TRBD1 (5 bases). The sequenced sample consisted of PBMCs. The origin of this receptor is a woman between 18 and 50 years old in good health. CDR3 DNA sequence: TGCGCCAGCAGCCTGGCAGGGTCGTCAGTGAACACTGAAGCTTTCTTT. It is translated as CASSLAGSSVNTEAFF.